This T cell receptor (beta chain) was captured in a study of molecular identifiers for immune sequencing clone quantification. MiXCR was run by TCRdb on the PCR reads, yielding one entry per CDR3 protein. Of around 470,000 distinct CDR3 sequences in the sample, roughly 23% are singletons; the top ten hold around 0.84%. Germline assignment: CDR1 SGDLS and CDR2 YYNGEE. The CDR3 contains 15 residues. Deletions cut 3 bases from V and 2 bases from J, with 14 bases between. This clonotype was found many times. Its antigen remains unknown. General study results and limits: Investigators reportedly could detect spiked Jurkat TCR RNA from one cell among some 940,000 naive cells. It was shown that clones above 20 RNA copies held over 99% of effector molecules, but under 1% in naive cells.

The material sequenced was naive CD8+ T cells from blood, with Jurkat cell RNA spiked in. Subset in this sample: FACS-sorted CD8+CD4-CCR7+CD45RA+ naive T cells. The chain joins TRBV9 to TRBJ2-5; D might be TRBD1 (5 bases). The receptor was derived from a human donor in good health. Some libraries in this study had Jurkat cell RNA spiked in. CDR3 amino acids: CASSADSTVQETQYF. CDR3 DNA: TGTGCCAGCAGCGCCGATTCGACAGTACAAGAGACCCAGTACTTC.